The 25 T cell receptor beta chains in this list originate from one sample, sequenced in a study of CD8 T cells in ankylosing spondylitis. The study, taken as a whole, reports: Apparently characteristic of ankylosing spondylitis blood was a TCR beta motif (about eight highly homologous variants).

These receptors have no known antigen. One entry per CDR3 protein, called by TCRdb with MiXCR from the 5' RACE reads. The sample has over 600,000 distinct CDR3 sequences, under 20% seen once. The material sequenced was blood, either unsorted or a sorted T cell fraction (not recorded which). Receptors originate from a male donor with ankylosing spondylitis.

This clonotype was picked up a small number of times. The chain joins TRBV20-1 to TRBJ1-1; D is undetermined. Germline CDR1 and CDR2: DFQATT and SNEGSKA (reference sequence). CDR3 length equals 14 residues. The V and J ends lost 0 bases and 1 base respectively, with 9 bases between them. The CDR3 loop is CSARDPRWNTEAFF. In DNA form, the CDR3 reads TGCAGTGCTAGAGATCCGCGGTGGAACACTGAAGCTTTCTTT.

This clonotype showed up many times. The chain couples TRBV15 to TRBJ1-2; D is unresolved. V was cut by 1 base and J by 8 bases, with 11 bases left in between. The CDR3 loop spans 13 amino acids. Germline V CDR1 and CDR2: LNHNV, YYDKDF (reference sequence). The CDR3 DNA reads TGTGCCACCAGCAGAGTACCGACTGCCGGCTACACCTTC. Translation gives CATSRVPTAGYTF. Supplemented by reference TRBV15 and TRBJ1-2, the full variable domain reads DAMVIQNPRYQVTQFGKPVTLSCSQTLNHNVMYWYQQKSSQAPKLLFHYYDKDFNNEADTPDNFQSRRPNTSFCFLDIRSPGLGDTAMYLCATSRVPTAGYTFGSGTRLTVV.

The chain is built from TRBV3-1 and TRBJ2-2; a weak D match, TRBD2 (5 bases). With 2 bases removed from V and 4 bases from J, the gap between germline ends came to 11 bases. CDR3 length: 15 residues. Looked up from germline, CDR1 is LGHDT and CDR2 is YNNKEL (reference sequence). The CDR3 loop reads CASSQNRGGTGELFF. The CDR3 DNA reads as TGTGCCAGCAGCCAAAATCGGGGTGGCACCGGGGAGCTGTTTTTT.

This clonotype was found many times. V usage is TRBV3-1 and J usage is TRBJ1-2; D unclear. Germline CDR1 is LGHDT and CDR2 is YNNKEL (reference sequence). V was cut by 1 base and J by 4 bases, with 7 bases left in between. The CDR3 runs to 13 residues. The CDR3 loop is CASSQGAAYGYTF. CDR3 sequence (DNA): TGTGCCAGCAGCCAAGGGGCGGCCTATGGCTACACCTTC.

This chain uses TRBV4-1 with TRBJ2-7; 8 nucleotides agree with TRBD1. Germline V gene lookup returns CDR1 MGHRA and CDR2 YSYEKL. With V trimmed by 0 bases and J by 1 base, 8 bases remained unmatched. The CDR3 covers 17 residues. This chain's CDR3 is CASSQDRSGTGSYEQYF. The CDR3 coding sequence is TGCGCCAGCAGCCAAGATCGCTCCGGGACAGGATCCTACGAGCAGTACTTC.

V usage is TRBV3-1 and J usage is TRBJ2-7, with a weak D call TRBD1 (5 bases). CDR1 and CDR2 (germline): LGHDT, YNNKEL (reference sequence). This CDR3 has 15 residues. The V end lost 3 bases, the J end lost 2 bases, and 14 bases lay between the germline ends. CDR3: CASSQYRYPTYEQYF. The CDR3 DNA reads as TGTGCCAGCAGCCAGTACAGGTACCCGACCTACGAGCAGTACTTC.

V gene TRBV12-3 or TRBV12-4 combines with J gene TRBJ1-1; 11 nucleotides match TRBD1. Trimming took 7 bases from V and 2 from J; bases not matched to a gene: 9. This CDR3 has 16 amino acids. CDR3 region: CASTAGTGGFNTEAFF. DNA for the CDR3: TGTGCCAGCACTGCCGGGACAGGGGGATTTAACACTGAAGCTTTCTTT.

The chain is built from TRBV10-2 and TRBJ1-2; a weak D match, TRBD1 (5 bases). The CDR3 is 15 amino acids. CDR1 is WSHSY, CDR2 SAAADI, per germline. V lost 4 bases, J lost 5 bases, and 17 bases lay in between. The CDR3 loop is CASSGRIRARYGYTF. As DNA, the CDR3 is TGCGCCAGCAGTGGAAGAATCAGGGCGAGATATGGCTACACCTTC.

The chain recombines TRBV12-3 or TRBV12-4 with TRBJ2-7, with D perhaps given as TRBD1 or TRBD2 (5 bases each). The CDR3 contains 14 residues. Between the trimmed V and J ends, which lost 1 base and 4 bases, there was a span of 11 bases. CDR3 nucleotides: TGTGCCAGCAGTTTAGGGGGGTCCTGGTACGAGCAGTACTTC. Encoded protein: CASSLGGSWYEQYF.

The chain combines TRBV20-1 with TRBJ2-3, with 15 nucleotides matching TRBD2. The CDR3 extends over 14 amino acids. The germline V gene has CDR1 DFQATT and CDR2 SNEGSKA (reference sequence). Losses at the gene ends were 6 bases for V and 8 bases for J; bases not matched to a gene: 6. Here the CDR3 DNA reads TGCAGTGCGCGGACTAGCGGGGGGGTACTTACGCAGTATTTT. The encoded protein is CSARTSGGVLTQYF.

CDR3 region: CASSYGPDQPQHF. DNA of the CDR3: TGTGCCAGCAGTTACGGGCCCGATCAGCCCCAGCATTTT. This chain uses TRBV6-2 or TRBV6-3 with TRBJ1-5; D unclear. The CDR3 spans 13 residues. V shed 2 bases and J shed 5 bases, with 7 bases lying between them. Germline V gene data show CDR1 as MNHEY and CDR2 as SVGEGT.

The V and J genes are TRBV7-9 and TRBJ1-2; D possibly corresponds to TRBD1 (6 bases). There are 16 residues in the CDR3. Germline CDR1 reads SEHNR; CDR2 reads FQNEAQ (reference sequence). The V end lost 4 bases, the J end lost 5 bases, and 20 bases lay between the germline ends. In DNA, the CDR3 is TGTGCCAGCAGCTCGGTGGGCACGGACAGACGATATGGCTACACCTTC. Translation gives CASSSVGTDRRYGYTF.

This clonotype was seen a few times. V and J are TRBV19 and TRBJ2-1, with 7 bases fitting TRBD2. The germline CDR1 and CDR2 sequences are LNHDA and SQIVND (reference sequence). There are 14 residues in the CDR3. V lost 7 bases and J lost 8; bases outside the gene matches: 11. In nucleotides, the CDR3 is TGTGCCAGTAACAACCCGGGGGGTATTGATGAGCAGTTCTTC. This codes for CASNNPGGIDEQFF.

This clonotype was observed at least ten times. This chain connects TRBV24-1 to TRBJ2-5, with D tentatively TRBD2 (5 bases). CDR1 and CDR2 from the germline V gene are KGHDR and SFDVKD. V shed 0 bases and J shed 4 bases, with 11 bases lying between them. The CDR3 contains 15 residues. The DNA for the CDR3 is TGTGCCACCAGTGATTTGCGAGGGTGGTCAGAGACCCAGTACTTC. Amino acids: CATSDLRGWSETQYF.

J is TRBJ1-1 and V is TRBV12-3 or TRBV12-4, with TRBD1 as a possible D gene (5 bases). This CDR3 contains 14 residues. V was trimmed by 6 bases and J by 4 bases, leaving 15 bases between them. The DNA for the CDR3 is TGTGCCAGCAGCCGGGTGTCGGGGGGCACTGAAGCTTTCTTT. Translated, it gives CASSRVSGGTEAFF.

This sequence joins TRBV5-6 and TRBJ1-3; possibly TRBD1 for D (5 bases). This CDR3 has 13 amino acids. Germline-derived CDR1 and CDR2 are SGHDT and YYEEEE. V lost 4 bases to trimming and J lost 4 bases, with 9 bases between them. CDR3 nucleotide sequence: TGTGCCAGCAGCCCCTGGGACGGAAACACCATATATTTT. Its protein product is CASSPWDGNTIYF.

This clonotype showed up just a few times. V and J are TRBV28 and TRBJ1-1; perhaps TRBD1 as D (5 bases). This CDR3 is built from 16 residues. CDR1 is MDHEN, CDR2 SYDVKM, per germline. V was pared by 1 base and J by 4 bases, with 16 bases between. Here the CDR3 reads CASSLFRDGMSTEAFF. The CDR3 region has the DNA TGTGCCAGCAGTTTATTCAGGGACGGTATGAGCACTGAAGCTTTCTTT. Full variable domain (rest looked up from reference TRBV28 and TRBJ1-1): DVKVTQSSRYLVKRTGEKVFLECVQDMDHENMFWYRQDPGLGLRLIYFSYDVKMKEKGDIPEGYSVSREKKERFSLILESASTNQTSMYLCASSLFRDGMSTEAFFGQGTRLTVV.

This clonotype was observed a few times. For the CDR3, the DNA is TGTGCCAGCAGTTTAGCAGGGGACTTCTACGAGCAGTACTTC. Translation gives CASSLAGDFYEQYF. J is TRBJ2-7 and V is TRBV27, with D tentatively TRBD1 or TRBD2 (6 bases each). Trimming cost V 2 bases and J 3 bases, with 11 bases left between them. CDR1 and CDR2 from the germline V gene are MNHEY and SMNVEV (reference sequence). This CDR3 region has 14 residues.

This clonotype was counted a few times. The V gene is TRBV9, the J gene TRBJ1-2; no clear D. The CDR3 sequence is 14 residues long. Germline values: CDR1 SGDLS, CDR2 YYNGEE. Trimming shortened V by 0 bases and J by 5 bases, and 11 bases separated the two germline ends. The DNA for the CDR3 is TGTGCCAGCAGCGTAGACTGGTCAGCATATGGCTACACCTTC. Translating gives CASSVDWSAYGYTF.

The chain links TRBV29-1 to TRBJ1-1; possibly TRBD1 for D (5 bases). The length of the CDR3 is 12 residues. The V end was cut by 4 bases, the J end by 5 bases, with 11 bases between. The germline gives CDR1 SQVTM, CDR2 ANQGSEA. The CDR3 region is CSVGPRGTEAFF. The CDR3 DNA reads TGCAGCGTTGGCCCCCGGGGGACTGAAGCTTTCTTT.

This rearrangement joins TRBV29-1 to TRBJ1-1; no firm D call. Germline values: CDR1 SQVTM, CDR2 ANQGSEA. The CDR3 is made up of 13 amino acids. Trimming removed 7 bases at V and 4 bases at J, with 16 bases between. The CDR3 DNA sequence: TGCAGCGGCACGATTTTAGAGGGCACTGAAGCTTTCTTT. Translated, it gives CSGTILEGTEAFF.

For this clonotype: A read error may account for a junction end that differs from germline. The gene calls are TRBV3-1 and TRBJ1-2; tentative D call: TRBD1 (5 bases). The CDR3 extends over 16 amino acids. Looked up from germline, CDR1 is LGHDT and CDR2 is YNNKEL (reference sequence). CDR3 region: CAGSPYFGGEGYGYTF. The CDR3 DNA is TGTGCCGGCAGCCCCTACTTTGGGGGGGAGGGCTATGGCTACACCTTC.

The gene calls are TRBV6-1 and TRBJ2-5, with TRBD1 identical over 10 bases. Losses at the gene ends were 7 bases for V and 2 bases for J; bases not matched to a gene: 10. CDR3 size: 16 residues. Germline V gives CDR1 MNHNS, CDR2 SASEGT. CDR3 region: CASTRRDRGLQETQYF. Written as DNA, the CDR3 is TGTGCCAGCACCCGCCGGGACAGGGGACTACAAGAGACCCAGTACTTC.

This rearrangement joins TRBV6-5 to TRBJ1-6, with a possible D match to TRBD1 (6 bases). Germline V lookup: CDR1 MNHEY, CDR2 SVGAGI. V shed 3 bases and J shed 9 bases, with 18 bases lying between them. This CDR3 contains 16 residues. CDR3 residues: CASSYWVGDTSSPLHF. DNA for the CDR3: TGTGCCAGCAGTTATTGGGTTGGGGACACGAGTTCACCCCTCCACTTT.

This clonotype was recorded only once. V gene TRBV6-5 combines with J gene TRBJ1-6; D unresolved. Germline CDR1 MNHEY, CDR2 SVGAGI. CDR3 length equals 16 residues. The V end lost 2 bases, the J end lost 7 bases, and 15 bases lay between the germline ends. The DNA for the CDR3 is TGTGCCAGCAGTTACCTCCGAGAGGGCGGCAATTCACCCCTCCACTTT. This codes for CASSYLREGGNSPLHF.